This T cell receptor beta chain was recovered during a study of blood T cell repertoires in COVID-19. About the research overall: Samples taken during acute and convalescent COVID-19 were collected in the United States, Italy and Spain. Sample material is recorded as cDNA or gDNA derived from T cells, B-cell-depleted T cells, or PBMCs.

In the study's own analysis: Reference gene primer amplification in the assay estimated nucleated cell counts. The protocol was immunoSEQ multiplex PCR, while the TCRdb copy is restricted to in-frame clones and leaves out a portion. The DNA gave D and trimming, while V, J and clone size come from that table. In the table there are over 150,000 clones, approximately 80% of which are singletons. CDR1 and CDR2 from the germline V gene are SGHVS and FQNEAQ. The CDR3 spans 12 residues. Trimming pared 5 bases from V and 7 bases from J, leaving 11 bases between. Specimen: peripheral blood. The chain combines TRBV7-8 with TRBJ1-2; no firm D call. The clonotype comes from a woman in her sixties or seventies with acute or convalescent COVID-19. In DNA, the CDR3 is TGTGCCAGCAGCACACCCCCGGGTGGCTACACCTTC. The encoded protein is CASSTPPGGYTF.